The following is a T cell receptor (beta chain) sequence with its context. Antigen: not known. The germline V gene has CDR1 SGHRS and CDR2 YFSETQ. The CDR3 sequence is 14 residues long. V lost 2 bases and J lost 3; bases outside the gene matches: 3. This sample is drawn from a study of Ad26.COV2.S vaccination and SARS-CoV-2 variants. Points from the study as a whole: Reportedly, spike-specific CD8+ and CD4+ T cell responses achieved substantial breadth once vaccination had taken place. Assessments of TCR breadth and depth may have underestimated the total T cell responses.

Using immunoSEQ multiplex PCR, the repertoire was profiled, and TCRdb retains in-frame clones only, with some absent. The sample lists fewer than 900,000 clones, 70% to 90% seen once, with about 1.5% in the top ten. Treatment given: some 20 received Ad26.COV2.S at low or high dose, single or two shots; 5 received placebo; per-sample allocation not given. The samples were gathered on day 63 after the first injection of vaccine or placebo. The chain joins TRBV5-1 to TRBJ2-5; TRBD1 agrees at 8 bases. The source is a person aged 18-65 years who received the Ad26.COV2.S COVID-19 vaccine or a placebo. The sample consisted of peripheral blood, taken in a trial of Ad26.COV2.S vaccine versus placebo. The CDR3 loop reads CASSFPGQEETQYF. DNA of the CDR3: TGCGCCAGCAGCTTTCCGGGACAGGAAGAGACCCAGTACTTC.